Each of the 9 T cell receptor beta chains below was sequenced from the same sample in a study of technical replicates of blood from a few donors. Libraries were prepared by immunoSEQ multiplex PCR; TCRdb keeps only in-frame clonotypes and omits some of them. The sample consists of tens of thousands of clones, around 94% of them appearing once. Sequenced sample: T cells isolated from PBMCs. The origin of the receptors is a human donor in good health.

V gene TRBV4-1 combines with J gene TRBJ2-5; 11 nucleotides match TRBD2. The CDR3 is 15 amino acids. V lost 3 bases to trimming and J lost 0 bases; unmatched junction nucleotides: 0. Germline CDR1 and CDR2: MGHRA and YSYEKL. CDR3 nucleotide sequence: TGCGCCAGCAGCCAGGGACTAGCGGACCAAGAGACCCAGTACTTC. It is translated as CASSQGLADQETQYF.

The chain uses TRBV11-3 and TRBJ2-2, with 12 bases identical to TRBD2. Germline assignment: CDR1 SGHNT and CDR2 YENEEA. V gave up 0 bases and J gave up 0 bases; unmatched junction bases: 5. CDR3 length: 19 residues. This chain's CDR3 is CASSLDLLAGGANTGELFF. Here the CDR3 DNA reads TGTGCCAGCAGCTTAGATCTACTAGCGGGGGGAGCGAACACCGGGGAGCTGTTTTTT.

The chain carries TRBV19 and TRBJ2-1, with D tentatively TRBD2 (5 bases). V was trimmed by 4 bases and J by 2 bases, leaving 12 bases between them. The germline gives CDR1 LNHDA, CDR2 SQIVND (reference sequence). The CDR3 covers 15 residues. The CDR3 region is CASSTQLVAYNEQFF. The CDR3 DNA reads as TGTGCCAGTAGTACCCAACTAGTCGCCTACAATGAGCAGTTCTTC.

The chain combines TRBV6-5 with TRBJ1-1, with 10 bases fitting TRBD1. J gave up 5 bases and V 7 bases, and 4 bases lay outside the gene matches. Germline V lookup: CDR1 MNHEY, CDR2 SVGAGI. The CDR3 covers 13 residues. The CDR3 DNA reads TGTGCCAGCATGACAGGGGGCAGTACTGAAGCTTTCTTT. Translation gives CASMTGGSTEAFF.

The CDR3 coding sequence is TGTGCCAGCAGTCATGGGACAGGCAGACGGTGGCAGTACTTC. Encoded protein: CASSHGTGRRWQYF. This chain connects TRBV6-1 to TRBJ2-7; the match to TRBD1 covers 8 bases. J gave up 9 bases and V 5 bases, and 12 bases lay outside the gene matches. Germline V gene sequence: CDR1 MNHNS, CDR2 SASEGT. This CDR3 region has 14 residues.

The rearrangement links TRBV25-1 to TRBJ2-7; D unclear. V was trimmed by 4 bases and J by 3 bases, leaving 19 bases between them. CDR1 and CDR2 (germline): MGHDK, SYGVNS. The CDR3 contains 16 residues. CDR3 loop: CASSGLPSGSLYEQYF. The CDR3 DNA reads TGTGCCAGCAGTGGATTACCTTCGGGTTCGCTCTACGAGCAGTACTTC.

This chain uses TRBV5-8 with TRBJ1-1; 8 bases map to TRBD1. CDR3 length: 15 amino acids. V shed 2 bases, J shed 6 bases, and the junction held 9 bases outside the gene matches. CDR1 SGHTS and CDR2 YDEGEE come from the germline V gene. CDR3 bases: TGTGCCAGCAGCTTTAGGACAGGGAGAGGCGCTGAAGCTTTCTTT. Its translation: CASSFRTGRGAEAFF.

The chain uses TRBV6-1 and TRBJ1-5, with D possibly being TRBD1 (5 bases). With 6 bases removed from V and 2 bases from J, the gap between germline ends came to 11 bases. Germline assignment: CDR1 MNHNS and CDR2 SASEGT. This CDR3 contains 14 residues. CDR3 amino acids: CASRDQTGNQPQHF. The CDR3 DNA sequence: TGTGCCAGCAGGGACCAGACAGGCAATCAGCCCCAGCATTTT.

V and J are TRBV6-5 and TRBJ1-5; TRBD1 is a possible D gene (6 bases). The V end was cut by 2 bases, the J end by 6 bases, with 11 bases between. The CDR3 totals 14 residues. Germline V gene data show CDR1 as MNHEY and CDR2 as SVGAGI. This chain's CDR3 is CASSYGGGGQPQHF. CDR3 nucleotides: TGTGCCAGCAGTTACGGGGGAGGGGGTCAGCCCCAGCATTTT.